This note documents a single T cell receptor (beta chain) sequence. Its antigen is undetermined. For each subset, genomic DNA was distributed in equal portions over several immunoSEQ plates. TCRdb's table, derived via immunoSEQ multiplex PCR, lists solely in-frame clones and lacks some. Of some 1,100,000 clones in the sample, roughly 74% were seen once. In germline, CDR1 is SNHLY, CDR2 FYNNEI. The CDR3 has 15 amino acids. The V end was cut by 4 bases, the J end by 1 base, with 11 bases between. The data belong to a study of shared clonotypes between healthy human individuals. The study, taken as a whole, reports: Non-shared clonotypes showed lower generation probabilities than clonotypes common to all four donors.

The donor population consisted of healthy HIV-negative adults with no recent acute infections or vaccinations. All donors were Caucasian adults living in Nashville, Tennessee. The chain recombines TRBV2 with TRBJ1-5; D is unresolved. The sequenced material came from memory CD4+ T cells from PBMCs. As for subset: CD45RA-negative fraction. The clonotype was recovered from a man aged 18 to 29 in good health. Some clones in this sample may be carry-over from other donors' samples. As DNA, the CDR3 is TGTGCCAGCAGTGCCAGGAGCGGCAGCAATCAGCCCCAGCATTTT. Translating gives CASSARSGSNQPQHF.